The 12 T cell receptor beta chains presented below share a single source sample, sequenced in a study of blood T cell repertoires in COVID-19. Some clones are missing from TCRdb's copy, which holds only in-frame ones; the method was immunoSEQ multiplex PCR. The data contain approximately 260,000 clones, 70% to 90% of them singletons. Sequenced input: PBMCs or T cells enriched from blood (not recorded which). Receptor source: a woman aged 50 to 65 who had been exposed to COVID-19.

V usage is TRBV10-3 and J usage is TRBJ1-2; 11 bases match TRBD1. V shed 0 bases, J shed 6 bases, and the junction held 3 bases outside the gene matches. This CDR3 has 15 amino acids. CDR1 and CDR2 (germline): ENHRY, SYGVKD. Here the CDR3 DNA reads TGTGCCATCAGTGAGTCACGGGACAGGGGGAATGGCTACACCTTC. Protein sequence: CAISESRDRGNGYTF.

This chain connects TRBV29-1 to TRBJ1-1; 8 bases are shared with TRBD1. Losses at the gene ends were 3 bases for V and 9 bases for J; bases not matched to a gene: 6. This CDR3 region has 12 residues. In germline, CDR1 is SQVTM, CDR2 ANQGSEA. The CDR3 DNA is TGCAGCGTTGATAACAGGGGGGTAAAAGCTTTCTTT. Its translation: CSVDNRGVKAFF.

The CDR3 loop is CASSQETGSSYGYTF. In DNA form, the CDR3 reads TGCGCCAGCAGCCAAGAGACGGGTTCCAGCTATGGCTACACCTTC. This chain uses TRBV4-3 with TRBJ1-2, with D unresolved. V was cut by 0 bases and J by 4 bases, with 12 bases left in between. CDR1 is LGHNA and CDR2 is YSLEER in the germline V gene. The CDR3 totals 15 residues.

J is TRBJ2-7 and V is TRBV7-2, with 8 bases that match TRBD1. V was pared by 6 bases and J by 2 bases, with 6 bases of the junction left unmatched. The CDR3 spans 14 residues. Per the germline V gene, CDR1 is SGHTA and CDR2 is FQGNSA. CDR3 amino acids: CASSRQGRTYEQYF. Written as DNA, the CDR3 is TGTGCCAGCAGTCGACAGGGGCGAACCTACGAGCAGTACTTC.

The chain has TRBV6-2 or TRBV6-3 and TRBJ1-1, with TRBD1 matching 7 bases. Germline CDR1 and CDR2: MNHEY and SVGEGT. The CDR3 has 15 residues. The trim removed 0 bases at V and 5 bases at J, leaving 6 bases unmatched. CDR3 sequence (DNA): TGTGCCAGCAGTTACTCAGGGGGCGCGGGGACTGAAGCTTTCTTT. This encodes CASSYSGGAGTEAFF.

The J gene is TRBJ1-3, the V gene TRBV7-9, with D unresolved. Germline V gene lookup returns CDR1 SEHNR and CDR2 FQNEAQ (reference sequence). V was clipped by 3 bases and J by 0 bases, with 6 bases between them. This CDR3 region has 14 residues. This CDR3 is CASSFELSGNTIYF. DNA for the CDR3: TGTGCCAGCAGCTTTGAGCTCTCTGGAAACACCATATATTTT.

The rearrangement uses TRBV7-8 and TRBJ1-1; 7 bases line up with TRBD1. The CDR3 is 14 residues long. The trim removed 7 bases at V and 0 bases at J, leaving 5 bases unmatched. Germline values: CDR1 SGHVS, CDR2 FQNEAQ. CDR3 residues: CASMMDRLNTEAFF. As DNA, the CDR3 is TGTGCCAGCATGATGGACAGGTTGAACACTGAAGCTTTCTTT.

The gene calls are TRBV7-8 and TRBJ1-2; TRBD1 matches 7 bases. Losses at the gene ends were 3 bases for V and 1 base for J; bases not matched to a gene: 2. The CDR3 consists of 14 residues. Germline loops: CDR1 SGHVS, CDR2 FQNEAQ. CDR3 nucleotide sequence: TGTGCCAGCAGCTTCGGACAGGTTAACTATGGCTACACCTTC. Protein product: CASSFGQVNYGYTF. Based on the CDR3 plus reference TRBV7-8 and TRBJ1-2, the full variable domain is GAGVSQSPRYKVAKRGQDVALRCDPISGHVSLFWYQQALGQGPEFLTYFQNEAQLDKSGLPSDRFFAERPEGSVSTLKIQRTQQEDSAVYLCASSFGQVNYGYTFGSGTRLTVV.

This chain uses TRBV12-3 or TRBV12-4 with TRBJ1-1; TRBD1 might be the D (6 bases). Deletions cut 6 bases from V and 8 bases from J, with 13 bases between. CDR3 length equals 12 residues. Written as DNA, the CDR3 is TGTGCCAGCAGCCTCCGGGGGGCGGAAGCTTTCTTT. Protein: CASSLRGAEAFF.

The chain is built from TRBV6-4 and TRBJ1-2; 9 positions agree with TRBD1. The CDR3 extends over 12 amino acids. Losses at the gene ends were 8 bases for V and 6 bases for J; bases not matched to a gene: 4. Germline V lookup: CDR1 MRHNA, CDR2 SNTAGT. The CDR3 is CASRDRVDGYTF. In DNA form, the CDR3 reads TGTGCCAGCCGGGACAGGGTAGATGGCTACACCTTC.

The chain recombines TRBV10-3 with TRBJ1-1; TRBD1 is a possible D gene (5 bases). The CDR3 runs 14 residues. Germline V gives CDR1 ENHRY, CDR2 SYGVKD. Trimming removed 6 bases from V and 1 base from J, with 12 bases in between. CDR3 in amino acids: CAIRGSGENTEAFF. In DNA form, the CDR3 reads TGTGCCATCAGGGGCTCGGGGGAGAACACTGAAGCTTTCTTT.

This chain joins TRBV2 and TRBJ2-3; 12 nucleotides line up with TRBD2. CDR1 SNHLY and CDR2 FYNNEI come from the germline V gene. CDR3 length: 16 residues. After removal of 4 bases from V and 2 bases from J, the junction contained 4 bases not matched to a gene. CDR3 nucleotide sequence: TGTGCCAGCAGTGTGGCTAGCGGGGGGGCCACAGATACGCAGTATTTT. This gives the protein CASSVASGGATDTQYF.